Listed below are T cell receptor beta chains from one sample, sequenced in a study of blood T cell repertoires in COVID-19. Assay: immunoSEQ multiplex PCR; the TCRdb copy retains only in-frame clones and omits some. The table shows 250,000 to 350,000 clones, with about 88% occurring only once. The sequencing sample was made of peripheral blood. Source of these receptors: a human donor with COVID-19, enrolled during active disease. The donor label of this sample is uncertain. Both conserved end residues are part of each CDR3. A D gene is named only where the DNA matches it firmly. Clone size is given for some rows only: seen once, a few or many times, or a class if the clone is expanded.

D gene: TRBD2
V gene: TRBV5-1
clone size: NA
J gene: TRBJ2-1
CDR3 protein: CASSGLAGESYNEQFF
CDR3 DNA: TGCGCCAGCAGTGGACTAGCGGGAGAATCCTACAATGAGCAGTTCTTC

D gene: NA
V gene: TRBV6-5
clone size: once
J gene: TRBJ1-3
CDR3 protein: CASSRDGTTGNTIYF
CDR3 DNA: TGTGCCAGCAGTCGAGATGGGACAACTGGAAACACCATATATTTT

D gene: TRBD1
V gene: TRBV4-1
clone size: NA
J gene: TRBJ2-1
CDR3 protein: CASSRLILWDRGSSEQFF
CDR3 DNA: TGCGCCAGCAGCCGCCTAATTCTCTGGGACAGGGGTAGCAGTGAGCAGTTCTTC

D gene: TRBD1
V gene: TRBV5-1
clone size: NA
J gene: TRBJ2-5
CDR3 protein: CASSSRTGRGETQYF
CDR3 DNA: TGCGCCAGCAGCTCACGGACAGGCCGGGGCGAGACCCAGTACTTC

D gene: NA
V gene: TRBV28
clone size: once
J gene: TRBJ1-1
CDR3 protein: CASSGSGGTLGTEAFF
CDR3 DNA: TGTGCCAGCAGTGGGAGTGGGGGGACCTTAGGAACTGAAGCTTTCTTT

D gene: NA
V gene: TRBV7-3
clone size: NA
J gene: TRBJ2-2
CDR3 protein: CASSEGLSGGELFF
CDR3 DNA: TGTGCCAGCAGCGAGGGACTCTCTGGCGGGGAGCTGTTTTTT

D gene: NA
V gene: TRBV28
clone size: NA
J gene: TRBJ1-6
CDR3 protein: CASSFGGNSPLHF
CDR3 DNA: TGTGCCAGCAGTTTCGGGGGGAATTCACCCCTCCACTTT

D gene: NA
V gene: TRBV5-6
clone size: NA
J gene: TRBJ1-2
CDR3 protein: CASSVPPNYGYTF
CDR3 DNA: TGTGCCAGCTCGGTACCTCCTAACTATGGCTACACCTTC

D gene: TRBD1
V gene: TRBV19
clone size: NA
J gene: TRBJ1-5
CDR3 protein: CASSSDRERVNQPQHF
CDR3 DNA: TGTGCCAGTAGTTCGGACAGGGAGAGAGTCAATCAGCCCCAGCATTTT

D gene: NA
V gene: TRBV7-9
clone size: NA
J gene: TRBJ2-7
CDR3 protein: CASSSLVGRDGTYEQYF
CDR3 DNA: TGTGCCAGCAGCTCCCTCGTAGGGCGGGATGGGACCTACGAGCAGTACTTC

D gene: TRBD1
V gene: TRBV3-1/TRBV3-2
clone size: NA
J gene: TRBJ2-5
CDR3 protein: CASSPGQGKETQYF
CDR3 DNA: TGTGCCAGCAGCCCGGGACAGGGAAAAGAGACCCAGTACTTC

D gene: TRBD2
V gene: TRBV18
clone size: NA
J gene: TRBJ2-7
CDR3 protein: CASSPLRLAGAAYEQYF
CDR3 DNA: TGTGCCAGCTCACCCCTCCGACTAGCGGGAGCCGCCTACGAGCAGTACTTC

D gene: TRBD2
V gene: TRBV13
clone size: NA
J gene: TRBJ2-1
CDR3 protein: CASSLDYGTSGSGNEQFF
CDR3 DNA: TGTGCCAGCAGCTTAGATTATGGGACTAGCGGGAGTGGTAATGAGCAGTTCTTC

D gene: TRBD1
V gene: TRBV9
clone size: NA
J gene: TRBJ1-6
CDR3 protein: CASSIQGTGNSPLHF
CDR3 DNA: TGTGCCAGCAGCATCCAAGGGACAGGGAATTCACCCCTCCACTTT

D gene: NA
V gene: TRBV28
clone size: NA
J gene: TRBJ1-3
CDR3 protein: CASSFLTREPGNTIYF
CDR3 DNA: TGTGCCAGCAGTTTCCTTACGCGAGAGCCTGGAAACACCATATATTTT

D gene: TRBD2
V gene: TRBV2
clone size: many
J gene: TRBJ2-2
CDR3 protein: CASSPTSTSVGELFF
CDR3 DNA: TGTGCCAGCTCCCCAACCAGTACTAGCGTCGGGGAGCTGTTTTTT